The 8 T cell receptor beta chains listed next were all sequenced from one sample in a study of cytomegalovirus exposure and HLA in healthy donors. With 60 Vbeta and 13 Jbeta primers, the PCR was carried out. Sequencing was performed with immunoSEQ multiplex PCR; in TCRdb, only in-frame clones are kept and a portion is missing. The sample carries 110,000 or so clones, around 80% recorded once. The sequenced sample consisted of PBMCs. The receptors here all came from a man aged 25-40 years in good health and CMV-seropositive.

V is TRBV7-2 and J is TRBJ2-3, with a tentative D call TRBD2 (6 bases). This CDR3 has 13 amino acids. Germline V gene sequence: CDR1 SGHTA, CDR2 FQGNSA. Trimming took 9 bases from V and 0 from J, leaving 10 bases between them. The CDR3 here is CARGTASTDTQYF. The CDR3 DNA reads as TGTGCCAGAGGGACTGCTAGCACAGATACGCAGTATTTT.

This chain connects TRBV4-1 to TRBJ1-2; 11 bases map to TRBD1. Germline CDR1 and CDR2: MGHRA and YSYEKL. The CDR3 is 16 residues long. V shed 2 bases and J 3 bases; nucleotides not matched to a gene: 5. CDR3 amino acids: CASSQLRDRGDYGYTF. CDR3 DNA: TGCGCCAGCAGCCAACTCCGGGACAGGGGGGACTATGGCTACACCTTC.

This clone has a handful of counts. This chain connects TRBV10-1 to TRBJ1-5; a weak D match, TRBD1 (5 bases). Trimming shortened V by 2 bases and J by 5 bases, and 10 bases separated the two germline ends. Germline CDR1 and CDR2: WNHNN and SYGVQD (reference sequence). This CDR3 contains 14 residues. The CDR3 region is CASSEGDSHQPQHF. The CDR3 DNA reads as TGCGCCAGCAGTGAGGGGGACTCTCATCAGCCCCAGCATTTT.

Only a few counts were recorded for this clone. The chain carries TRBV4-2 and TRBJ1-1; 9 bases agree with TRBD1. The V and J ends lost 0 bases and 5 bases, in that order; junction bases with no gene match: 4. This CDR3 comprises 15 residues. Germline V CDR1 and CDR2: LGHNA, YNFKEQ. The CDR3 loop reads CASSQDQGTGTEAFF. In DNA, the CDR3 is TGTGCCAGCAGCCAAGATCAGGGGACAGGGACTGAAGCTTTCTTT.

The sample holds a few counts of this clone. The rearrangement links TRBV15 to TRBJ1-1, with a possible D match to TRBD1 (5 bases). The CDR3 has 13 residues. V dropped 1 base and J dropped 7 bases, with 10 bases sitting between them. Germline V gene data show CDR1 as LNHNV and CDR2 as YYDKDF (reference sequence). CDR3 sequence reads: CATSRGAQGEAFF. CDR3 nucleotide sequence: TGTGCCACCAGCAGAGGTGCGCAGGGTGAAGCTTTCTTT.

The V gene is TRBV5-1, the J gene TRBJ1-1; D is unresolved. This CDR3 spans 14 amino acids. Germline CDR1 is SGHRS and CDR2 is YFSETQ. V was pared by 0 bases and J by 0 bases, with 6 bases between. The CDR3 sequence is CASSLDAMNTEAFF. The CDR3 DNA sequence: TGCGCCAGCAGCTTGGATGCTATGAACACTGAAGCTTTCTTT.

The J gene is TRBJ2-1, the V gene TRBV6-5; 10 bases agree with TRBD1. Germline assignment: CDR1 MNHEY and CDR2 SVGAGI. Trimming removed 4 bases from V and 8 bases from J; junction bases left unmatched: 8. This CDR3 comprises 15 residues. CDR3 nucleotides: TGTGCCAGCAGTTTTGGACAGGGGGTCGTACATGAGCAGTTCTTC. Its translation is CASSFGQGVVHEQFF.

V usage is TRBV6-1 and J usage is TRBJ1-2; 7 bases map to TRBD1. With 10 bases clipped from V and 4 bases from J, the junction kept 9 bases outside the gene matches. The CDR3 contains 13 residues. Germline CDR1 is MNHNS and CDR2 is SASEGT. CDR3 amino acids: CAIRLGTAYGYTF. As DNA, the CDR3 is TGTGCCATACGACTTGGGACAGCCTATGGCTACACCTTC.